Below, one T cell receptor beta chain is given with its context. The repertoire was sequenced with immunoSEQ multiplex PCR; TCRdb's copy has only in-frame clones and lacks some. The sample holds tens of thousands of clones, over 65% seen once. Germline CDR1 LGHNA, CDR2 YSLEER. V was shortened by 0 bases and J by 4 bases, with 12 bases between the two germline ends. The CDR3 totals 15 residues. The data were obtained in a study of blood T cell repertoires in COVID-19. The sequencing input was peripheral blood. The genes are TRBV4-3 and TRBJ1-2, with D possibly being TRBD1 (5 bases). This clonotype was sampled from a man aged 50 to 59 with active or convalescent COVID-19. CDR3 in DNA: TGCGCCAGCAGCCAAGATCATGGGCAGGGCTATGGCTACACCTTC. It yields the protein CASSQDHGQGYGYTF.